This TCR beta chain emerged from a study of cytomegalovirus exposure and HLA in healthy donors. Whole-study findings and limits: TCR beta chains numbering some 160 were designated cytomegalovirus-associated.

As concerns this clone: The target antigen is unknown.

The study ran its PCR with 60 Vbeta and 13 Jbeta primers. TCRdb's table, derived via immunoSEQ multiplex PCR, lists solely in-frame clones and lacks some. The table shows around 200,000 clones, with 70% to 85% occurring only once. Material for sequencing was PBMCs. This TCR was recovered from a girl aged 2 to 9 in good health and CMV-seropositive.

The CDR3 DNA is TGCGCCAGCAGCGGGGACAGTGGTTCACCCCTCCACTTT. Its protein is CASSGDSGSPLHF. This chain joins TRBV5-1 and TRBJ1-6; 7 bases fit TRBD1. The CDR3 runs to 13 residues. The V gene's germline CDR1 is SGHRS and CDR2 YFSETQ. J was trimmed by 9 bases and V by 4 bases; bases with no gene match: 4. Complete variable domain (other parts from reference TRBV5-1 and TRBJ1-6): KAGVTQTPRYLIKTRGQQVTLSCSPISGHRSVSWYQQTPGQGLQFLFEYFSETQRNKGNFPGRFSGRQFSNSRSEMNVSTLELGDSALYLCASSGDSGSPLHFGNGTRLTVT.